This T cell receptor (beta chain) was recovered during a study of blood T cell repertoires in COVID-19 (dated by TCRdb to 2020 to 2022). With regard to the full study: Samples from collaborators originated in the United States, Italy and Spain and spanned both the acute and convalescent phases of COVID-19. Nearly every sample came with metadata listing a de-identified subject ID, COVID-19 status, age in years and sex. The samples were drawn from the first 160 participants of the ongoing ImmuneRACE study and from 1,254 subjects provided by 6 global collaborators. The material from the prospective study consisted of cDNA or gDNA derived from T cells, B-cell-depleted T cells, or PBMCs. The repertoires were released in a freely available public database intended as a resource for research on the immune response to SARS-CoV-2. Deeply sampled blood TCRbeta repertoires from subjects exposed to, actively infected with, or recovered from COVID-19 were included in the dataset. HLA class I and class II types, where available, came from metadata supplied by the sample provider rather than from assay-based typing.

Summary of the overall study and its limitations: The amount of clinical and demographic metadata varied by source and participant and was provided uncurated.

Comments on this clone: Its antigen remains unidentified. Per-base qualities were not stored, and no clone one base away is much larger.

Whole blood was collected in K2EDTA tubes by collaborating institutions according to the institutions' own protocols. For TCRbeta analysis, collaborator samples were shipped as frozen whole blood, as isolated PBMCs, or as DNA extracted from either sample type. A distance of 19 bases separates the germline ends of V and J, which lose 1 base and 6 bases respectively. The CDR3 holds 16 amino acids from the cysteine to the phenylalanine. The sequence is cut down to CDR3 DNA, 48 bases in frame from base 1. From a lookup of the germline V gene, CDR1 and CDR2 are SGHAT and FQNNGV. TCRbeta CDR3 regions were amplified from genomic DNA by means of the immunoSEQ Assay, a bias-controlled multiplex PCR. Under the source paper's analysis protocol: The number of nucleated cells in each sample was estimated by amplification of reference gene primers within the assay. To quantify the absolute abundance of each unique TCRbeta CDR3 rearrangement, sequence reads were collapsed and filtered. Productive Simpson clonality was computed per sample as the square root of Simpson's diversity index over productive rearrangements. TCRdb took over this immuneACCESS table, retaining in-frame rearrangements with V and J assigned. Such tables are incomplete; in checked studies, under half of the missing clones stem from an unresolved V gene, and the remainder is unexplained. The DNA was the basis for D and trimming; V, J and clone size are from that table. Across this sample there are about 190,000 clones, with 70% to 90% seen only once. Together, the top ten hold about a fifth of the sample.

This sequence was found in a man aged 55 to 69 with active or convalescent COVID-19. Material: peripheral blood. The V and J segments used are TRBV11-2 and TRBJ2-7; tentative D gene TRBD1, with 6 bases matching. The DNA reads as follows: TGTGCCAGCAGCTTAGGCAGGGGCCGCCCAATTTCCGAGCAGTACTTC. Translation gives CASSLGRGRPISEQYF.